The 11 T cell receptor beta chains reported below all come from one sample, sequenced in a study of beta chain features in type 1 diabetes. Expressed TCRB transcripts were sequenced because the isolated RNA had all been reverse transcribed beforehand. TCRdb's table, derived via immunoSEQ multiplex PCR, lists solely in-frame clones and lacks some. The repertoire includes roughly 300,000 clones, roughly 8% of them detected once, and more than 0.4% sits in the top ten. Sample: central memory CD4+ T cells from blood. The receptors were sampled from a woman younger than 30 in good health.

V and J are TRBV7-9 and TRBJ2-7; 11 bases are shared with TRBD1. The CDR3 length is 15 residues. J was trimmed by 2 bases and V by 5 bases; bases with no gene match: 5. Germline CDR1 reads SEHNR; CDR2 reads FQNEAQ (reference sequence). In DNA form, the CDR3 reads TGTGCCAGCAGCCGCGGGACAGGGGGTACCTACGAGCAGTACTTC. Translation gives CASSRGTGGTYEQYF.

This clone came up many times. The J gene is TRBJ2-1, the V gene TRBV2, with TRBD1 matching 9 bases. Germline CDR1 reads SNHLY; CDR2 reads FYNNEI. With 7 bases clipped from V and 7 bases from J, the junction kept 11 bases outside the gene matches. This CDR3 is 15 amino acids long. CDR3: CASKIPGQGPNEQFF. The CDR3 DNA sequence: TGTGCCAGCAAGATACCGGGACAGGGACCGAATGAGCAGTTCTTC.

Only a few counts were recorded for this clone. The chain employs TRBV28 and TRBJ2-7, with D possibly TRBD2 on 6 matching bases. The V and J ends lost 5 bases and 3 bases respectively, with 17 bases between them. CDR1 and CDR2 from the germline V gene are MDHEN and SYDVKM. The CDR3 is made up of 15 amino acids. The CDR3 DNA sequence: TGTGCCAGCAGTCCTATCAATCCGGGGGTCTACGAGCAGTACTTC. Translated, it gives CASSPINPGVYEQYF.

The V call is TRBV4-2, the J call TRBJ2-5; TRBD2 aligns across 13 bases. Germline V gene sequence: CDR1 LGHNA, CDR2 YNFKEQ. The V segment lost 0 bases and the J segment 9 bases; nucleotides outside the gene matches: 13. CDR3 length: 18 amino acids. The CDR3 DNA sequence: TGTGCCAGCAGCCAAGATACAACTAGCGGGAGGGGATACTCGCCCCAGTACTTC. Amino acids: CASSQDTTSGRGYSPQYF.

This chain joins TRBV6-5 and TRBJ2-7; TRBD2 agrees at 10 bases. Germline lookup yields CDR1 MNHEY and CDR2 SVGAGI. J was trimmed by 5 bases and V by 7 bases; bases with no gene match: 11. The CDR3 totals 15 residues. The CDR3 reads CASNPILAGKDEQYF. CDR3 coding DNA: TGTGCCAGCAATCCTATACTAGCGGGAAAAGACGAGCAGTACTTC.

The chain recombines TRBV11-3 with TRBJ2-1; D is unclear. Germline values: CDR1 SGHNT, CDR2 YENEEA. V was pared by 0 bases and J by 3 bases, with 12 bases between. The CDR3 totals 16 residues. CDR3 sequence reads: CASSLDGQRGYNEQFF. DNA of the CDR3: TGTGCCAGCAGCTTAGATGGCCAGCGTGGCTACAATGAGCAGTTCTTC.

This clone occurred a few times. The rearrangement uses TRBV5-4 and TRBJ1-4; D unclear. Germline V lookup: CDR1 SGHNT, CDR2 YYREEE (reference sequence). V lost 4 bases to trimming and J lost 7 bases, with 14 bases between them. This CDR3 contains 14 residues. The CDR3 protein is CASSQGLGGEKLFF. The DNA of the CDR3 is TGTGCCAGCAGCCAAGGGTTGGGAGGTGAAAAACTGTTTTTT.

This clone has just a few counts. The chain links TRBV28 to TRBJ2-2; TRBD1 matches 8 bases. J was trimmed by 4 bases and V by 5 bases; bases with no gene match: 3. The length of the CDR3 is 14 residues. Looked up from germline, CDR1 is MDHEN and CDR2 is SYDVKM. This CDR3 reads CASSTTGVTGELFF. Here the CDR3 DNA reads TGTGCCAGCAGTACGACAGGGGTCACCGGGGAGCTGTTTTTT.

This clone came up a few times. This chain uses TRBV5-8 with TRBJ2-3; a possible D gene is TRBD2 (6 bases). Per the germline V gene, CDR1 is SGHTS and CDR2 is YDEGEE. Deletions cut 7 bases from V and 0 bases from J, with 12 bases between. There are 14 residues in the CDR3. The CDR3 DNA sequence: TGTGCCAGCGGGCCTAGCGCTAGCACAGATACGCAGTATTTT. The encoded protein is CASGPSASTDTQYF. Full variable domain (missing parts from reference TRBV5-8 and TRBJ2-3): EAGVTQSPTHLIKTRGQQATLRCSPISGHTSVYWYQQALGLGLQFLLWYDEGEERNRGNFPPRFSGRQFPNYSSELNVNALELEDSALYLCASGPSASTDTQYFGPGTRLTVL.

This clone has a count of ten or more. This chain links TRBV29-1 with TRBJ1-5; possibly TRBD1 for D (6 bases). This CDR3 contains 15 residues. With 4 bases removed from V and 0 bases from J, the gap between germline ends came to 13 bases. CDR1 and CDR2 (germline): SQVTM, ANQGSEA. Here the CDR3 reads CSVAEQGDSNQPQHF. The CDR3 DNA follows: TGCAGCGTTGCCGAACAGGGTGATAGCAATCAGCCCCAGCATTTT.

CDR3 residues: CASSFSGRLDSEQFF. DNA for the CDR3: TGTGCCAGCAGTTTTAGCGGGAGGTTGGATAGTGAGCAGTTCTTC. This chain links TRBV6-5 with TRBJ2-1, with 10 bases that match TRBD2. V was clipped by 4 bases and J by 9 bases; unmatched bases: 9. The germline V gene encodes CDR1 MNHEY and CDR2 SVGAGI. The CDR3 contains 15 residues.